The entry below gives a single TCR beta chain sequence along with its context. These data originate in a study of blood T cell repertoires in COVID-19. Background on the study: Collection of acute and convalescent COVID-19 samples took place in the United States, Italy and Spain. Sample material is recorded as cDNA or gDNA derived from T cells, B-cell-depleted T cells, or PBMCs.

This CDR3 region has 15 residues. With V trimmed by 6 bases and J by 4 bases, 9 bases remained unmatched. Germline values: CDR1 SGHTA, CDR2 FQGTGA. Study processing details: Amplification of reference gene primers provided the estimated nucleated cell counts. Sequencing was performed with immunoSEQ multiplex PCR; in TCRdb, only in-frame clones are kept and a portion is missing. The V and J calls and clone size are taken from that table; D and trimming were inferred from the DNA. The data hold 310,000 or so clones, with around four fifths observed a single time. Sequencing was performed on peripheral blood. This receptor was taken from a woman aged 45-65 years with acute or convalescent COVID-19. V usage is TRBV7-3 and J usage is TRBJ2-7; 10 nucleotides agree with TRBD2. The CDR3 spells CASSEAGGPGYEQYF. In DNA form, the CDR3 reads TGTGCCAGCAGTGAAGCGGGAGGGCCTGGGTACGAGCAGTACTTC.